A single sample gave rise to the 3 T cell receptor beta chains below, sequenced in a study of control samples from healthy donors and cancer patients. The assay was immunoSEQ multiplex PCR, and TCRdb's table has in-frame clones only and misses some. The sample has 150,000 to 180,000 clones; about 94% are singletons. Sequencing input: blood. The receptor source for this set is a man in his forties or fifties in good health.

This chain uses TRBV28 with TRBJ2-1, with TRBD1 matching over 12 bases. CDR1 MDHEN and CDR2 SYDVKM come from the germline V gene. V trimming: 3 bases; J trimming: 5 bases; junction bases outside the gene matches: 5. This CDR3 comprises 16 residues. CDR3 residues: CASSLGTGGADNEQFF. The CDR3, as DNA: TGTGCCAGCAGTTTGGGGACAGGGGGCGCCGACAATGAGCAGTTCTTC.

The rearrangement uses TRBV6-2 or TRBV6-3 and TRBJ1-2; tentative D call: TRBD1 (5 bases). This CDR3 is 15 amino acids long. Germline V gene sequence: CDR1 MNHEY, CDR2 SVGEGT. The V end lost 0 bases, the J end lost 4 bases, and 12 bases lay between the germline ends. CDR3 sequence (DNA): TGTGCCAGCAGTTACTCGGGGACCTCCGTCTATGGCTACACCTTC. It yields the protein CASSYSGTSVYGYTF.

The rearrangement joins TRBV5-1 to TRBJ2-1, with TRBD1 matching 7 bases. Germline V lookup: CDR1 SGHRS, CDR2 YFSETQ. J lost 5 bases, V lost 0 bases, and 2 bases had no gene match. CDR3 size: 14 residues. CDR3: CASSLATGNNEQFF. The CDR3 DNA reads as TGCGCCAGCAGCTTGGCGACAGGGAACAATGAGCAGTTCTTC.